This T cell receptor beta chain was observed in a study of CD8+ T cells in alopecia areata. Indicated treatment: oral pan-JAK inhibitor, 5-10 mg twice daily. This clone was detected only a few times. The antigen is not known. RNA extraction was followed by reverse transcription into cDNA, which acted as the sequencing template. This table comes from immunoSEQ multiplex PCR, and its TCRdb copy is limited to in-frame clones, with some not included. Of fewer than 250,000 clones listed, about two fifths were seen once; the top ten hold 0.4% to 0.55%. The CDR3 totals 16 residues. V gave up 3 bases and J gave up 4 bases; unmatched junction bases: 7. Germline V gene data show CDR1 as SGHKS and CDR2 as YYEKEE (reference sequence). Study observations and caveats: Greater clonality was observed in lesional scalp samples, especially alopecia totalis/universalis, versus normal scalp. In patients, TCRs were shared less clearly than in mice, and HLA may possibly be involved. Under tofacitinib, numerous expanded lesional clonotypes remained detectable in scalp and blood.

This sequence originates from a human donor with alopecia areata. The chain combines TRBV5-5 with TRBJ2-7; 13 bases line up with TRBD2. The sample here was CD4+ T cells sorted from blood, taken at approximately week 30, from a patient treated with tofacitinib. The CDR3 bases are TGTGCCAGCAGCTCCGGGACTAGCGGGGTGGTGTACGAGCAGTACTTC. This sequence encodes CASSSGTSGVVYEQYF.